This is a list of T cell receptor beta chains from one sample in a study of persistence of HIV-infected CD4 T cells. These receptors' targets are unknown. Method: immunoSEQ multiplex PCR; TCRdb's copy keeps in-frame clones and lacks some. The table includes about 48,000 clones, about four fifths detected once. The sample in question was CD4+ T cells sorted from PBMCs after roughly 18-hour stimulation, obtained from a patient who received antiretroviral therapy. The receptors originated from an adult man with HIV who was CMV-seropositive. The CDR3 runs from the conserved cysteine through the conserved F or W. A D gene is named only where the DNA matches it firmly.

d_call,v_call,j_call,cdr3_aa
TRBD1,TRBV14,TRBJ1-2,CASSSGTGRAYGYTF
-,TRBV7-3,TRBJ2-4,CASSSTRETAKNIQYF
-,TRBV4-2,TRBJ2-5,CASSQDRGESQETQYF
-,TRBV12-5,TRBJ1-1,CASTNPGGAEAFF
-,TRBV6-1,TRBJ1-1,CASSEGRLEAFF
-,TRBV5-1,TRBJ2-1,CASSLTGRVPSNEQFF
-,TRBV7-9,TRBJ2-5,CASSAIQETQYF
-,TRBV7-8,TRBJ2-7,CASSVLWGDYEQYF
-,TRBV6-1,TRBJ1-2,CASSEIQGYGYTF
TRBD1,TRBV6-5,TRBJ2-7,CASSLDRVHEQYF
-,TRBV19,TRBJ2-5,CASSTLDRQETQYF
TRBD1,TRBV27,TRBJ1-5,CASSSSGGGQPQHF
-,TRBV19,TRBJ1-2,CATSKSRDYGYTF
TRBD2,TRBV20-1,TRBJ2-3,CSASIELAGYTDTQYF
TRBD2,TRBV15,TRBJ2-3,CATSRVVRGSTDTQYF
TRBD1,TRBV7-2,TRBJ1-4,CASSSFGRGRFGNEKLFF